The sequence of this TCR beta chain was determined in a study of blood T cell repertoires in COVID-19. The CDR3 runs 15 residues. J gave up 4 bases and V 11 bases, and 14 bases lay outside the gene matches. CDR1 LNHDA and CDR2 SQIVND come from the germline V gene (reference sequence). Sequenced by immunoSEQ multiplex PCR; TCRdb stores in-frame clones only, minus some. The repertoire consists of a few hundred thousand clones, with around 88% occurring once and the leading ten covering 0.95% to 1.5%. This clonotype was obtained from a woman between 50 and 59 years old with acute or convalescent COVID-19. The sequenced material came from peripheral blood. This chain links TRBV19 with TRBJ1-2; TRBD1 matches 9 bases. CDR3 bases: TGTGCCGCTGGCCCCAACAGGGGGCAGGGCTATGGCTACACCTTC. Translating gives CAAGPNRGQGYGYTF.